A single T cell receptor (beta chain) is shown here with its context. This sample is part of a study of blood T cell repertoires in COVID-19. Study-wide context: From the United States, Italy and Spain came samples of acute and convalescent COVID-19. Sources were T cells, B-cell-depleted T cells, or PBMCs; the material itself was cDNA or gDNA.

In the authors' workflow: The assay estimated nucleated cells by amplifying reference gene primers. Only in-frame clones appear in the TCRdb table, and some are missing; sequencing was by immunoSEQ multiplex PCR. That table furnishes V, J and clone size, whereas the DNA furnished D and trimming. The data show approximately 220,000 clones, more than 75% seen once. This clonotype originated in a man aged 60-69 years who had recovered from COVID-19. Sequenced sample: peripheral blood.

CDR3: CAWGGGRGQIQPQHF. As DNA, the CDR3 is TGTGCCTGGGGGGGAGGCCGGGGACAGATTCAGCCCCAGCATTTT. This chain joins TRBV30 and TRBJ1-5, with TRBD1 identical over 7 bases. After removal of 5 bases from V and 6 bases from J, the junction contained 13 bases not matched to a gene. This CDR3 is built from 15 residues. CDR1 and CDR2 (germline): GTSNPN, SVGIG (reference sequence).